This T cell receptor beta chain was profiled in a study of T cell changes during pregnancy in multiple sclerosis. Some clones are missing from TCRdb's copy, which holds only in-frame ones; the method was immunoSEQ multiplex PCR. The data contain some 42,000 clones, 70% to 90% of them singletons. With 5 bases removed from V and 3 bases from J, the gap between germline ends came to 13 bases. The CDR3 spans 15 residues. Germline V gene sequence: CDR1 SNHLY, CDR2 FYNNEI. This receptor was taken from a female donor with multiple sclerosis, enrolled in a pregnancy study. Sequenced here: CD4+ T cells from peripheral blood mononuclear cells, sampled after pregnancy. The rearrangement uses TRBV2 and TRBJ2-2, with TRBD1 as a possible D gene (6 bases). The CDR3 loop reads CASSPRTADTGELFF. For the CDR3, the DNA is TGTGCCAGCAGTCCCCGGACAGCCGACACCGGGGAGCTGTTTTTT.